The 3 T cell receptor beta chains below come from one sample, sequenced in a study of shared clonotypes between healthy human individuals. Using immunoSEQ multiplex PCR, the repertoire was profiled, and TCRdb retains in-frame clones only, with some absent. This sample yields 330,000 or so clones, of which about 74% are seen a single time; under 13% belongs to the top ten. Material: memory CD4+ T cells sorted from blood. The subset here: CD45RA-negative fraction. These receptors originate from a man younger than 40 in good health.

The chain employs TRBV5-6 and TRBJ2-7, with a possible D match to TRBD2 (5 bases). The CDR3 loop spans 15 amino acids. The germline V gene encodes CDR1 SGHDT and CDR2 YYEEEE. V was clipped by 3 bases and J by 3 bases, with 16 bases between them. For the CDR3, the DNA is TGTGCCAGCAGCTCGCAGACGGCAGGACTCTACGAGCAGTACTTC. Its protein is CASSSQTAGLYEQYF.

As DNA, the CDR3 is TGTGCCAGCAGCTTAGTCGGGAGCGTCAATGAGCAGTTCTTC. This translates into CASSLVGSVNEQFF. This chain links TRBV11-3 with TRBJ2-1; tentatively, D is TRBD2 (6 bases). V was pared by 1 base and J by 6 bases, with 10 bases between. There are 14 residues in the CDR3. In germline, CDR1 is SGHNT, CDR2 YENEEA.

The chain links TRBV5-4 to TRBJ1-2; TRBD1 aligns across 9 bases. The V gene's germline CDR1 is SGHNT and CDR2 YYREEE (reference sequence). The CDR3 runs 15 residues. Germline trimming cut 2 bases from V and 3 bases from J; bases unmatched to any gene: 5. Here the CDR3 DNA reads TGTGCCAGCAGCTTTGGTACAGGGGGCCACTATGGCTACACCTTC. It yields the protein CASSFGTGGHYGYTF.